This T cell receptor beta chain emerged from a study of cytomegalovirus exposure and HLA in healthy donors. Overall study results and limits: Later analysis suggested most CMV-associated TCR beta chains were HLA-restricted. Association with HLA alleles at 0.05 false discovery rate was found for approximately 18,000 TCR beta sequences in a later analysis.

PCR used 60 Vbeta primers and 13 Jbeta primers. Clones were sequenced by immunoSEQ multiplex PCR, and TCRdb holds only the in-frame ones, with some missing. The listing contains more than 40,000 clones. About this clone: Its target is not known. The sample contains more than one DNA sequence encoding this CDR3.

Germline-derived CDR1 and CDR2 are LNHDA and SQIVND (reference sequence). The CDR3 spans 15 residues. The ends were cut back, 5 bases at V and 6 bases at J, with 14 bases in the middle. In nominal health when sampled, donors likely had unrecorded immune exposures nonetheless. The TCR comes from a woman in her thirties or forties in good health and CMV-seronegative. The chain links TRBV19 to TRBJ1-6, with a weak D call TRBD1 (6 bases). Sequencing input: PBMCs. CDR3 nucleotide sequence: TGTGCCAGTAGTCCCGGGACATTTTTTAATTCACCCCTCCACTTT. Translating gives CASSPGTFFNSPLHF. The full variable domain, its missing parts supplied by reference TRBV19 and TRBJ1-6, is DGGITQSPKYLFRKEGQNVTLSCEQNLNHDAMYWYRQDPGQGLRLIYYSQIVNDFQKGDIAEGYSVSREKKESFPLTVTSAQKNPTAFYLCASSPGTFFNSPLHFGNGTRLTVT.